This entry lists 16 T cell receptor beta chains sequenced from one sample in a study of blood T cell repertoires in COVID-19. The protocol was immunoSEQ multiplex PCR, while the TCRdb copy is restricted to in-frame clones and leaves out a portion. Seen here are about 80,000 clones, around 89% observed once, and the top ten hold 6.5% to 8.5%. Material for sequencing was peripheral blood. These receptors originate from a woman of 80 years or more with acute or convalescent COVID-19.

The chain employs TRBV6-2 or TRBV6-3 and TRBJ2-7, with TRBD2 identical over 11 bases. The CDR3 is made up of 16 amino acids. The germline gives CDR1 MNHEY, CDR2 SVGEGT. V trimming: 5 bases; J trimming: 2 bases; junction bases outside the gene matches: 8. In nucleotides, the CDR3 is TGTGCCAGCAGTAAACCGATAGCGGGAGGGGCCTACGAGCAGTACTTC. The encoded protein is CASSKPIAGGAYEQYF.

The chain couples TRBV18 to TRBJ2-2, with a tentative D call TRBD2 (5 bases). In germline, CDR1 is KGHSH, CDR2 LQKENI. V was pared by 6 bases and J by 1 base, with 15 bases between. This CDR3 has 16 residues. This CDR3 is CASSLIPGKNTGELFF. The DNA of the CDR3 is TGTGCCAGCTCGCTTATTCCGGGAAAGAACACCGGGGAGCTGTTTTTT.

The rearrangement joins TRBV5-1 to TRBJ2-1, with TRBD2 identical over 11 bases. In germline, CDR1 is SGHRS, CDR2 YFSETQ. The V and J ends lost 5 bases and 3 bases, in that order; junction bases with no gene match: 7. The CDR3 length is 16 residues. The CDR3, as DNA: TGCGCCAGCAGGAATCTAGCGGGAGGTGGCTACAATGAGCAGTTCTTC. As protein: CASRNLAGGGYNEQFF.

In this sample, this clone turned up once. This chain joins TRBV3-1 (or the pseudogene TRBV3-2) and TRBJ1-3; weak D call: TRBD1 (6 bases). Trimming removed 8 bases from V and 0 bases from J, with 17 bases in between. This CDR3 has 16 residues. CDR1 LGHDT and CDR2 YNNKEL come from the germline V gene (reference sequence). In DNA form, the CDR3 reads TGTGCCAGCCGCGCCTATACAGGGCGCTCTGGAAACACCATATATTTT. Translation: CASRAYTGRSGNTIYF.

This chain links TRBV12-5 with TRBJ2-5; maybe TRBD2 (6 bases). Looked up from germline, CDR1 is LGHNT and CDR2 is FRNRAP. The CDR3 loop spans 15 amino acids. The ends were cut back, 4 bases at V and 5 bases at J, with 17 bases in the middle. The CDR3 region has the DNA TGTGCTAGTGGTTCCGGGACTGGCCTGTCGGAGACCCAGTACTTC. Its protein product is CASGSGTGLSETQYF.

CDR3 amino acids: CASGEQGALGYTF. CDR3 sequence (DNA): TGTGCCAGCGGGGAACAGGGGGCGCTTGGCTACACCTTC. This chain links TRBV6-5 with TRBJ1-2, with 9 bases identical to TRBD1. The V and J ends lost 8 bases and 7 bases, in that order; junction bases with no gene match: 8. The germline gives CDR1 MNHEY, CDR2 SVGAGI. The CDR3 totals 13 residues.

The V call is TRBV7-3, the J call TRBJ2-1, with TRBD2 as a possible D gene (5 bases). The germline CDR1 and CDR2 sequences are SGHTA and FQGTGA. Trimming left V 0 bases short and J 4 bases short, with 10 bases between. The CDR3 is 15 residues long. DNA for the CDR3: TGTGCCAGCAGCTTAACGCGGGCTCCTTACAATGAGCAGTTCTTC. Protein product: CASSLTRAPYNEQFF.

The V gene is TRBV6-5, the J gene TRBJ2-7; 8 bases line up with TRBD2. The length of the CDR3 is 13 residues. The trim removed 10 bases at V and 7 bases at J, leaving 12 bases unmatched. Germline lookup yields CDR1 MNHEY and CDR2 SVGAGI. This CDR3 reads CAISSRGGEEQYF. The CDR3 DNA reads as TGTGCCATATCGTCCCGGGGGGGTGAAGAGCAGTACTTC.

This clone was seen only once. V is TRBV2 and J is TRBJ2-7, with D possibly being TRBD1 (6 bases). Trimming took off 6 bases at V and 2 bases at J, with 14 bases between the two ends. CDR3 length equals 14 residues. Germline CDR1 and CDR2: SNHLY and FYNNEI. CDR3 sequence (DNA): TGTGCCAGCAGCTACCACAGGGATACCTACGAGCAGTACTTC. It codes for CASSYHRDTYEQYF.

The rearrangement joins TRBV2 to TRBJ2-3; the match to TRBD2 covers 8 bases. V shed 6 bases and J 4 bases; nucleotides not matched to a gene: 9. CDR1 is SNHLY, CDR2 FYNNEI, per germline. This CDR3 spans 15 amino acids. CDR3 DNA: TGTGCCAGCAGGGCCTTCTCTAGCGGGTCAGATACGCAGTATTTT. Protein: CASRAFSSGSDTQYF.

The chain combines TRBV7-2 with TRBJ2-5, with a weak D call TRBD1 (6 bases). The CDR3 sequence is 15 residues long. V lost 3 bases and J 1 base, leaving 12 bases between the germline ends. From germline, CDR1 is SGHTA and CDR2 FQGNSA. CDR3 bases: TGTGCCAGCAGCTTCGACAGGACAGTCCAAGAGACCCAGTACTTC. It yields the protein CASSFDRTVQETQYF.

The chain's CDR3 is CASSLTPPLEAGELFF. CDR3 bases: TGTGCCAGCAGCTTAACCCCCCCCCTGGAGGCCGGGGAGCTGTTTTTT. The chain carries TRBV13 and TRBJ2-2; TRBD2 might be the D (5 bases). Looked up from germline, CDR1 is PRHDT and CDR2 is FYEKMQ (reference sequence). Trimming took 2 bases from V and 6 from J, leaving 16 bases between them. The CDR3 runs to 16 residues.

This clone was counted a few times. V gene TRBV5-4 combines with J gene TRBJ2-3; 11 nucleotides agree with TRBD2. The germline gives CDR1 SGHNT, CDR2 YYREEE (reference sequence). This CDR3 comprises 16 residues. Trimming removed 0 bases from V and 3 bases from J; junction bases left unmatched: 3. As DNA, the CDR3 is TGTGCCAGCAGCTTGGGAACTAGCGGGAGAACAGATACGCAGTATTTT. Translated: CASSLGTSGRTDTQYF.

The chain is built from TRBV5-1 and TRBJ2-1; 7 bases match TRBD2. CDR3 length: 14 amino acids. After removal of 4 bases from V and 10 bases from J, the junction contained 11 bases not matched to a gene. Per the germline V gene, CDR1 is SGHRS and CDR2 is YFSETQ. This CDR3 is CASSREAALSEQFF. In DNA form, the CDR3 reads TGCGCCAGCAGCCGGGAGGCGGCCTTATCGGAGCAGTTCTTC.

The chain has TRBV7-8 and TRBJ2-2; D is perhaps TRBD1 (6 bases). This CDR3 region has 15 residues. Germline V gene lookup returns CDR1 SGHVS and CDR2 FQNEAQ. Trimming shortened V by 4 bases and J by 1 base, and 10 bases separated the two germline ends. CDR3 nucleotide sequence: TGTGCCAGCAGCTCAACGGGACAGAACACCGGGGAGCTGTTTTTT. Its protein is CASSSTGQNTGELFF. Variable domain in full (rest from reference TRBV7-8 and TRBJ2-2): GAGVSQSPRYKVAKRGQDVALRCDPISGHVSLFWYQQALGQGPEFLTYFQNEAQLDKSGLPSDRFFAERPEGSVSTLKIQRTQQEDSAVYLCASSSTGQNTGELFFGEGSRLTVL.

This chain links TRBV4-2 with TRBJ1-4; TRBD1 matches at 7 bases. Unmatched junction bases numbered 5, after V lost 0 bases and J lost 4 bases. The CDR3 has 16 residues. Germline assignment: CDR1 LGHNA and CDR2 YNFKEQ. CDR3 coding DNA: TGTGCCAGCAGCCAAGATTGGGGGACAGATAATGAAAAACTGTTTTTT. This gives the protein CASSQDWGTDNEKLFF.